This TCR beta chain was recorded in a study of early T cells in non-severe SARS-CoV-2 infection. TCRdb ran MiXCR on the 5' RACE reads and lists one entry per CDR3 protein. The sample includes some 57,000 distinct CDR3 sequences, roughly 12% seen only once; the top ten take roughly 5%. This CDR3 region has 12 residues. V lost 6 bases to trimming and J lost 7 bases; unmatched junction nucleotides: 8. Germline CDR1 reads SQVTM; CDR2 reads ANQGSEA. This clonotype has a count of ten or more. Sequences were obtained from whole blood. The source is an adult who was a healthcare worker with PCR-confirmed SARS-CoV-2 infection or an uninfected control (not recorded which). The chain employs TRBV29-1 and TRBJ1-1; 7 bases match TRBD1. The CDR3 DNA sequence: TGCAGCGTAACACAGGGGCGAGGTGAAGCTTTCTTT. As protein: CSVTQGRGEAFF.